This entry is about one T cell receptor beta chain. Its matching antigen is unknown. This CDR3 comprises 14 residues. CDR1 and CDR2 (germline): SNHLY, FYNNEI. Trimming cost V 3 bases and J 2 bases, with 11 bases left between them. Healthy bone marrow donors made up the donors. The PCR employed 60 Vbeta primers together with 13 Jbeta primers. TCRdb keeps only in-frame clones here, not all; method: immunoSEQ multiplex PCR. This table has about 170,000 clones, roughly 80% appearing once. The data were taken from a study of cytomegalovirus exposure and HLA in healthy donors. Study-wide results and caveats: Follow-up analysis later connected one missense variant in DCLRE1C with trimming of TCR beta V- and J-genes. The classifier was said to identify cytomegalovirus status with high specificity and sensitivity.

The sample was PBMCs. This chain joins TRBV2 and TRBJ2-7; D remains unclear. The receptor's source is a woman under 30 in good health and CMV-seronegative. The CDR3 DNA reads TGTGCCAGCAGTGAGCGAGGCGGCGCCTACGAGCAGTACTTC. Amino acid sequence: CASSERGGAYEQYF.